The clone carrying this T cell receptor (beta chain) appeared once. Its antigen is not identified. This sample is drawn from a study of shared clonotypes between healthy human individuals. Findings and caveats of the study: Sorted-subset samples were not fully sequenced, rarefaction indicated.

The CDR3 covers 15 residues. With 7 bases clipped from V and 5 bases from J, the junction kept 10 bases outside the gene matches. CDR1 and CDR2 (germline): SNHLY, FYNNEI. TCRdb's copy holds only in-frame clones and misses some; the assay was immunoSEQ multiplex PCR. The sample contains approximately 2.1 million clones, 90% to 95% of which appear only once. This receptor was identified in a man aged 18 to 29 in good health. Some clones in this sample may be carry-over from other donors' samples. The sequenced sample consisted of naive CD4+ T cells from PBMCs. Subset in this sample: CD45RA+ positively selected. The chain carries TRBV2 and TRBJ2-3, with 9 bases aligning to TRBD1. This CDR3 reads CASNVAGQGIDTQYF. In DNA, the CDR3 is TGTGCCAGCAATGTGGCGGGACAGGGCATAGATACGCAGTATTTT.